The rows below give T cell receptor beta chains drawn from one sample of a study of radiotherapy plus CTLA-4 blockade in lung cancer. Assay used: immunoSEQ multiplex PCR; TCRdb lists only in-frame clones, some missing. Found here are 85,000 to 90,000 clones, about 87% of them singletons; the top ten hold 16%. This sample comprised peripheral blood, obtained from a patient treated with radiotherapy plus ipilimumab. These receptors were collected from a human donor with non-small cell lung cancer that progressed on radiotherapy plus ipilimumab. The CDR3 runs from the conserved cysteine through the conserved F or W. The D gene is left open where the match is weak. Size is stated for part of the rows, as once, few or many counts, or as a class when the clone is expanded.

j_gene: TRBJ1-1
d_gene: NA
v_gene: TRBV25-1
abundance: NA
CDR3aa: CASSLGSMNTEAFF
CDR3nt: TGTGCCAGCAGCTTGGGCAGCATGAACACTGAAGCTTTCTTT

j_gene: TRBJ2-5
d_gene: NA
v_gene: TRBV4-1
abundance: NA
CDR3aa: CASGTARDQETQYF
CDR3nt: TGCGCCAGCGGGACCGCTAGGGATCAAGAGACCCAGTACTTC

j_gene: TRBJ1-1
d_gene: NA
v_gene: TRBV5-1
abundance: NA
CDR3aa: CASSLASLNTEAFF
CDR3nt: TGCGCCAGCAGCTTGGCATCCCTGAACACTGAAGCTTTCTTT

j_gene: TRBJ2-7
d_gene: TRBD2
v_gene: TRBV19
abundance: once
CDR3aa: CASSIASGGYEQYF
CDR3nt: TGTGCCAGTAGTATAGCTAGCGGGGGCTACGAGCAGTACTTC

j_gene: TRBJ2-1
d_gene: TRBD2
v_gene: TRBV9
abundance: NA
CDR3aa: CASSVGAGAYNEQFF
CDR3nt: TGTGCCAGCAGCGTAGGGGCGGGGGCCTACAATGAGCAGTTCTTC

j_gene: TRBJ1-5
d_gene: NA
v_gene: TRBV1
abundance: NA
CDR3aa: CTSSPIRDLHRRNQPQHF
CDR3nt: TGCACCAGCAGCCCGATCCGGGACCTCCATCGTCGCAATCAGCCCCAGCATTTT

j_gene: TRBJ2-7
d_gene: TRBD1
v_gene: TRBV15
abundance: NA
CDR3aa: CATSRDRGPYEQYF
CDR3nt: TGTGCCACCTCCAGGGACAGGGGGCCCTACGAGCAGTACTTC

j_gene: TRBJ2-7
d_gene: NA
v_gene: TRBV7-6
abundance: NA
CDR3aa: CASSLSDRYSYEQYF
CDR3nt: TGTGCCAGCAGCTTATCAGACAGATACTCCTACGAGCAGTACTTC

j_gene: TRBJ1-2
d_gene: TRBD1
v_gene: TRBV5-5
abundance: NA
CDR3aa: CASSLGGGYGYTF
CDR3nt: TGTGCCAGCAGCTTAGGGGGCGGGTATGGCTACACCTTC

j_gene: TRBJ1-1
d_gene: TRBD1
v_gene: TRBV18
abundance: NA
CDR3aa: CASSLTGATEAFF
CDR3nt: TGTGCCAGCTCACTCACAGGGGCGACTGAAGCTTTCTTT

j_gene: TRBJ1-1
d_gene: NA
v_gene: TRBV13
abundance: NA
CDR3aa: CASSFTPGAGGTEAFF
CDR3nt: TGTGCCAGCAGCTTCACCCCAGGGGCCGGGGGCACTGAAGCTTTCTTT

j_gene: TRBJ1-5
d_gene: TRBD1
v_gene: TRBV28
abundance: NA
CDR3aa: CASSWTGGNQPQHF
CDR3nt: TGTGCCAGCAGTTGGACAGGGGGCAATCAGCCCCAGCATTTT

j_gene: TRBJ2-7
d_gene: TRBD1
v_gene: TRBV5-1
abundance: NA
CDR3aa: CASSINRGHYEQYF
CDR3nt: TGCGCCAGCAGCATCAACAGGGGGCACTACGAGCAGTACTTC

j_gene: TRBJ2-3
d_gene: TRBD2
v_gene: TRBV5-1
abundance: NA
CDR3aa: CASSPGGDTQYF
CDR3nt: TGCGCCAGCAGCCCGGGAGGCGATACGCAGTATTTT

j_gene: TRBJ2-7
d_gene: NA
v_gene: TRBV25-1
abundance: NA
CDR3aa: CASSEGRSYEQYF
CDR3nt: TGTGCCAGCAGTGAGGGACGGTCCTACGAGCAGTACTTC

j_gene: TRBJ2-3
d_gene: TRBD1
v_gene: TRBV11-2
abundance: NA
CDR3aa: CASSPPGTGLLDTQYF
CDR3nt: TGTGCCAGCAGCCCCCCCGGGACAGGGCTTTTAGATACGCAGTATTTT

j_gene: TRBJ1-4
d_gene: NA
v_gene: TRBV4-3
abundance: NA
CDR3aa: CASSQDYRGWGEKLFF
CDR3nt: TGCGCCAGCAGCCAAGATTACCGGGGCTGGGGTGAAAAACTGTTTTTT

j_gene: TRBJ2-7
d_gene: TRBD2
v_gene: TRBV18
abundance: NA
CDR3aa: CASSAAASGSYEQYF
CDR3nt: TGTGCCAGCTCCGCGGCGGCTAGCGGGAGCTACGAGCAGTACTTC

j_gene: TRBJ2-7
d_gene: TRBD2
v_gene: TRBV2
abundance: NA
CDR3aa: CASSESVAGGPYEQYF
CDR3nt: TGTGCCAGCAGCGAGTCGGTCGCGGGAGGTCCCTACGAGCAGTACTTC

j_gene: TRBJ1-1
d_gene: NA
v_gene: TRBV30
abundance: NA
CDR3aa: CAWSSILATEAFF
CDR3nt: TGTGCCTGGAGTTCTATCCTAGCCACTGAAGCTTTCTTT

j_gene: TRBJ2-5
d_gene: TRBD1
v_gene: TRBV5-5
abundance: NA
CDR3aa: CASSLDWIRQGEETQYF
CDR3nt: TGTGCCAGCAGCTTGGACTGGATTCGACAGGGGGAAGAGACCCAGTACTTC

j_gene: TRBJ2-3
d_gene: TRBD2
v_gene: TRBV4-3
abundance: few
CDR3aa: CASSQDGGTSRVDTQYF
CDR3nt: TGCGCCAGCAGCCAAGACGGAGGGACTAGCCGTGTAGATACGCAGTATTTT

j_gene: TRBJ1-4
d_gene: NA
v_gene: TRBV14
abundance: few
CDR3aa: CASSHLRGREKLFF
CDR3nt: TGTGCCAGCAGCCATTTGAGGGGTCGGGAAAAACTGTTTTTT

j_gene: TRBJ2-7
d_gene: NA
v_gene: TRBV7-8
abundance: NA
CDR3aa: CASGAYEQYF
CDR3nt: TGTGCCAGCGGGGCCTACGAGCAGTACTTC

j_gene: TRBJ1-2
d_gene: TRBD1
v_gene: TRBV19
abundance: once
CDR3aa: CATRGVWAGGNYGYTF
CDR3nt: TGTGCCACCCGCGGGGTTTGGGCAGGGGGTAACTATGGCTACACCTTC

j_gene: TRBJ2-7
d_gene: NA
v_gene: TRBV19
abundance: few
CDR3aa: CASSIDGPYEQYF
CDR3nt: TGTGCCAGTAGTATTGACGGACCCTACGAGCAGTACTTC

j_gene: TRBJ1-1
d_gene: NA
v_gene: TRBV5-3
abundance: NA
CDR3aa: CARSLPMGVEAFF
CDR3nt: TGTGCCAGAAGCCTACCCATGGGGGTGGAAGCTTTCTTT

j_gene: TRBJ1-5
d_gene: NA
v_gene: TRBV29-1
abundance: NA
CDR3aa: CSVEVRVREGNQPQHF
CDR3nt: TGCAGCGTTGAAGTAAGGGTCAGGGAGGGCAATCAGCCCCAGCATTTT

j_gene: TRBJ1-1
d_gene: NA
v_gene: TRBV7-8
abundance: NA
CDR3aa: CASSLGFGTLTEAFF
CDR3nt: TGTGCCAGCAGCTTAGGTTTCGGGACACTAACTGAAGCTTTCTTT

j_gene: TRBJ1-1
d_gene: NA
v_gene: TRBV10-3
abundance: few
CDR3aa: CAIEKGLNTEAFF
CDR3nt: TGTGCCATCGAGAAGGGACTGAACACTGAAGCTTTCTTT

j_gene: TRBJ1-4
d_gene: TRBD1
v_gene: TRBV4-1
abundance: NA
CDR3aa: CASSPDRGIYEKLFF
CDR3nt: TGCGCCAGCAGCCCAGACAGGGGGATATATGAAAAACTGTTTTTT

j_gene: TRBJ2-1
d_gene: TRBD2
v_gene: TRBV4-3
abundance: NA
CDR3aa: CASSQGTSRDNEQFF
CDR3nt: TGCGCCAGCAGCCAAGGGACTAGCCGAGACAATGAGCAGTTCTTC

j_gene: TRBJ1-4
d_gene: NA
v_gene: TRBV21-1
abundance: once
CDR3aa: CASRAGRVCEKLFF
CDR3nt: TGTGCCAGCAGGGCGGGCAGGGTATGTGAAAAACTGTTTTTT

j_gene: TRBJ2-5
d_gene: TRBD2
v_gene: TRBV2
abundance: NA
CDR3aa: CASSEWTSGGAATQYF
CDR3nt: TGTGCCAGCAGTGAATGGACTAGCGGGGGGGCGGCGACCCAGTACTTC

j_gene: TRBJ2-2
d_gene: NA
v_gene: TRBV15
abundance: NA
CDR3aa: CATSRVDSGNTGELFF
CDR3nt: TGTGCCACCAGCAGAGTGGATAGCGGAAACACCGGGGAGCTGTTTTTT

j_gene: TRBJ1-2
d_gene: NA
v_gene: TRBV7-2
abundance: NA
CDR3aa: CASSSAWNYGYTF
CDR3nt: TGTGCCAGCAGCTCGGCGTGGAACTATGGCTACACCTTC

j_gene: TRBJ1-2
d_gene: NA
v_gene: TRBV7-9
abundance: NA
CDR3aa: CASTSGRSNYGYTF
CDR3nt: TGTGCCAGCACATCGGGACGGTCTAACTATGGCTACACCTTC

j_gene: TRBJ1-2
d_gene: NA
v_gene: TRBV28
abundance: NA
CDR3aa: CASSLAGTDLYGYTF
CDR3nt: TGTGCCAGCAGTTTAGCCGGGACCGACCTCTATGGCTACACCTTC

j_gene: TRBJ1-5
d_gene: NA
v_gene: TRBV5-3
abundance: NA
CDR3aa: CARSKGSAGERRGQPQHF
CDR3nt: TGTGCCAGAAGCAAGGGTAGCGCAGGGGAACGGCGCGGTCAGCCCCAGCATTTT

j_gene: TRBJ1-1
d_gene: NA
v_gene: TRBV18
abundance: few
CDR3aa: CASSSDRGLEAFF
CDR3nt: TGTGCCAGCTCGAGTGATCGGGGTTTGGAAGCTTTCTTT

j_gene: TRBJ1-1
d_gene: NA
v_gene: TRBV4-1
abundance: NA
CDR3aa: CASSQVQGATEAFF
CDR3nt: TGCGCCAGCAGCCAAGTACAGGGTGCCACTGAAGCTTTCTTT

j_gene: TRBJ1-1
d_gene: TRBD1
v_gene: TRBV14
abundance: NA
CDR3aa: CASSPTTGAGWSREAFF
CDR3nt: TGTGCCAGCAGCCCAACGACAGGGGCGGGGTGGTCCCGGGAAGCTTTCTTT

j_gene: TRBJ1-2
d_gene: NA
v_gene: TRBV10-2
abundance: NA
CDR3aa: CASKQTGDYGYTF
CDR3nt: TGCGCCAGCAAACAGACGGGGGACTATGGCTACACCTTC

j_gene: TRBJ2-7
d_gene: TRBD1
v_gene: TRBV6-5
abundance: NA
CDR3aa: CASSLGQGSYEQYF
CDR3nt: TGTGCCAGCAGCCTGGGACAGGGATCCTACGAGCAGTACTTC

j_gene: TRBJ1-3
d_gene: TRBD1
v_gene: TRBV10-3
abundance: NA
CDR3aa: CATFSGTGIGNTIYF
CDR3nt: TGTGCCACTTTTTCCGGGACAGGGATTGGAAACACCATATATTTT

j_gene: TRBJ1-4
d_gene: TRBD1
v_gene: TRBV29-1
abundance: NA
CDR3aa: CSVGTGISGEKLFF
CDR3nt: TGCAGCGTTGGGACAGGGATCAGCGGGGAAAAACTGTTTTTT

j_gene: TRBJ2-7
d_gene: NA
v_gene: TRBV19
abundance: NA
CDR3aa: CASSINSDREQYF
CDR3nt: TGTGCCAGTAGTATCAACTCAGACCGCGAGCAGTACTTC

j_gene: TRBJ2-3
d_gene: TRBD2
v_gene: TRBV28
abundance: NA
CDR3aa: CASRPSGASTDTQYF
CDR3nt: TGTGCCAGCAGACCTAGCGGGGCTAGCACAGATACGCAGTATTTT

j_gene: TRBJ1-2
d_gene: NA
v_gene: TRBV19
abundance: NA
CDR3aa: CASKGSGPPSLLF
CDR3nt: TGTGCCAGTAAGGGCAGTGGCCCACCCTCCCTCCTCTTC

j_gene: TRBJ1-2
d_gene: NA
v_gene: TRBV4-3
abundance: NA
CDR3aa: CASSYENYGYTF
CDR3nt: TGCGCCAGCAGTTACGAGAACTATGGCTACACCTTC

j_gene: TRBJ1-1
d_gene: TRBD1
v_gene: TRBV7-2
abundance: NA
CDR3aa: CASRWGQQNTEAFF
CDR3nt: TGTGCCAGCAGATGGGGACAGCAGAACACTGAAGCTTTCTTT

j_gene: TRBJ2-2
d_gene: NA
v_gene: TRBV30
abundance: NA
CDR3aa: CAWNQMAPNTGELFF
CDR3nt: TGTGCCTGGAACCAGATGGCCCCGAACACCGGGGAGCTGTTTTTT

j_gene: TRBJ2-3
d_gene: TRBD2
v_gene: TRBV14
abundance: once
CDR3aa: CASSPGTSGGNTDTQYF
CDR3nt: TGTGCCAGCAGCCCGGGGACTAGCGGGGGAAACACAGATACGCAGTATTTT

j_gene: TRBJ1-6
d_gene: NA
v_gene: TRBV19
abundance: NA
CDR3aa: CASSPDPVLGYNSPLHF
CDR3nt: TGTGCCAGTAGCCCAGACCCGGTGTTGGGTTATAATTCACCCCTCCACTTT